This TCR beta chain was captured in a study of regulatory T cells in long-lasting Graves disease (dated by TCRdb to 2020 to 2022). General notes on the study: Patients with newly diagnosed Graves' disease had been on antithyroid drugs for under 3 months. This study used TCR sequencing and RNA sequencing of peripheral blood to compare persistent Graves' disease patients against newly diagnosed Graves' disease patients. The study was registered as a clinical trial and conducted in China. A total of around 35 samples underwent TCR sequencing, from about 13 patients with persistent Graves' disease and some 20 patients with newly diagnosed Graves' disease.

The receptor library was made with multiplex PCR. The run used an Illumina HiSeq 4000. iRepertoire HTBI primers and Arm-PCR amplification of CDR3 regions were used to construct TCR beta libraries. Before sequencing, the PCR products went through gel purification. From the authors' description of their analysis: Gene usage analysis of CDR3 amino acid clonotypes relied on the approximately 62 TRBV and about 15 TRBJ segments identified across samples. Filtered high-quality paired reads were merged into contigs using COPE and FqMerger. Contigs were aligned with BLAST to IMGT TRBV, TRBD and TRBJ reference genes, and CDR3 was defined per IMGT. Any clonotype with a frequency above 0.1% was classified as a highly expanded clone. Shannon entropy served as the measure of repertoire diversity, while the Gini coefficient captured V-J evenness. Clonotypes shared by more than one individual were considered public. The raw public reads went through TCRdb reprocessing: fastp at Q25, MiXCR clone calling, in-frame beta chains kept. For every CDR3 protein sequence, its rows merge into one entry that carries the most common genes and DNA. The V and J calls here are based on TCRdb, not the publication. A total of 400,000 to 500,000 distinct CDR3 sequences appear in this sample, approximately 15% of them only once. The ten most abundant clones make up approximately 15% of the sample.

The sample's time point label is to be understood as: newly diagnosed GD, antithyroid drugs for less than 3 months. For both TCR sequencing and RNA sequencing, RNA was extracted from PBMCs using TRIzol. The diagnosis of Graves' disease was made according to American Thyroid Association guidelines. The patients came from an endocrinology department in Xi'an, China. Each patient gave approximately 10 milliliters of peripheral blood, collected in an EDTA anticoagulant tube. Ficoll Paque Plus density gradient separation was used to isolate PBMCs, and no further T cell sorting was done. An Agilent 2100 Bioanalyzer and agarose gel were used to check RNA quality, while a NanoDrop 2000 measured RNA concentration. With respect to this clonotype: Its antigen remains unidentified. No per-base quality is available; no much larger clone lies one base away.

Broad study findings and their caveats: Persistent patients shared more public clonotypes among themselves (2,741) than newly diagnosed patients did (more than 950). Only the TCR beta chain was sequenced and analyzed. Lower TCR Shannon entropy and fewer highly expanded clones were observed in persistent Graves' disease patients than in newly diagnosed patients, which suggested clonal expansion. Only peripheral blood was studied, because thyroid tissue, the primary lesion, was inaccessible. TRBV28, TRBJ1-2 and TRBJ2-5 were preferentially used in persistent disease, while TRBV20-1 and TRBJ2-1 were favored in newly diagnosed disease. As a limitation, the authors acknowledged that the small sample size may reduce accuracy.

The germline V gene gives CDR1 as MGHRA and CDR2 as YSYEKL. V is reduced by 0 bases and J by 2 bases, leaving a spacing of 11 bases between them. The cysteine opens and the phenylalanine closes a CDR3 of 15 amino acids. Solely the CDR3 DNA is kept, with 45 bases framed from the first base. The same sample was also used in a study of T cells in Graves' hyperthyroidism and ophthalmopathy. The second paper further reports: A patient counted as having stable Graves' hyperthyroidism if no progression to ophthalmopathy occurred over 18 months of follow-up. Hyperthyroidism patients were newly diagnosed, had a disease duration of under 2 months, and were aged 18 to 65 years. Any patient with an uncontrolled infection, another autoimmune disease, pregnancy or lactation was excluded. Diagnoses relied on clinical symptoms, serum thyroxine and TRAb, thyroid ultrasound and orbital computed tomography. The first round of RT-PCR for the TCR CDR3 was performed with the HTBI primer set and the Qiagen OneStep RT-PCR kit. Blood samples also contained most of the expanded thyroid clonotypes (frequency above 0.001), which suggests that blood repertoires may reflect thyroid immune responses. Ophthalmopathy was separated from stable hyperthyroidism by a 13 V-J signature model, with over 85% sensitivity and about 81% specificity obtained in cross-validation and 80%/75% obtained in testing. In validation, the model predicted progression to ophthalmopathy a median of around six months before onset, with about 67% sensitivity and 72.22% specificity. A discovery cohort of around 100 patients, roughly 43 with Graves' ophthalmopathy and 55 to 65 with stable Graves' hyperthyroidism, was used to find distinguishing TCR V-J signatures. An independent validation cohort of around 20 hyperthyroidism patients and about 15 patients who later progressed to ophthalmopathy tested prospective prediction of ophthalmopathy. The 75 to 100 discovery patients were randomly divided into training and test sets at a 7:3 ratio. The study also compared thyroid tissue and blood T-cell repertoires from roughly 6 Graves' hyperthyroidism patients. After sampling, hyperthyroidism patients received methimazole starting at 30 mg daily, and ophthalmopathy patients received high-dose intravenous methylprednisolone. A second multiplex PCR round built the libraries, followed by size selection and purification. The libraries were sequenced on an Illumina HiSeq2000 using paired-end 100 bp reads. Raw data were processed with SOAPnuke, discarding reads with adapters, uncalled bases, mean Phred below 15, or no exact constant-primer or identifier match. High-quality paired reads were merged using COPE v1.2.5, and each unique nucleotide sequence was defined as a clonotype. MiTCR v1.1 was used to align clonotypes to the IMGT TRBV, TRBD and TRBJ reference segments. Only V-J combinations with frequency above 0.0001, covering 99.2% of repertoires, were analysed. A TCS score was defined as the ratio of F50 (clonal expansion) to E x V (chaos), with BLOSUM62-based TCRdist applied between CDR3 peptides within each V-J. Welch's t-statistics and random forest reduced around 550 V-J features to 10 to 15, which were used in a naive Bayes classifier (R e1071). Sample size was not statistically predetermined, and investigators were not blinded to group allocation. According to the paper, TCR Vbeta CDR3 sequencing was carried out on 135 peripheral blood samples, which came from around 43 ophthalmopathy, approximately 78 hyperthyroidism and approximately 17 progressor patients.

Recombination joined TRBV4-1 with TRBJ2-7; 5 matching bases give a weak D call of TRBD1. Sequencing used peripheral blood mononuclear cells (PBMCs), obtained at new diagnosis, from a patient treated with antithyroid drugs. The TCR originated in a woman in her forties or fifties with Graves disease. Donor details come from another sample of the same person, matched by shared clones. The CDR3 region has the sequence CASSQDLDTPYEQYF. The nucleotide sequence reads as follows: TGCGCCAGCAGCCAAGATCTGGACACTCCCTACGAGCAGTACTTC.